This note documents a single T cell receptor (beta chain) sequence. The antigen remains unidentified. TCRdb ran MiXCR on the 5' RACE reads and lists one entry per CDR3 protein. Here the sample spans some 130,000 distinct CDR3 sequences, approximately 15% being singletons. This sample was taken from a study of T-cell memory formation after mild COVID-19. Looking at the study overall: Clusters of TCRs were largely donor specific. Study-wide results and limits: Detection of some responders pre-infection suggested pre-existing cross-reactive memory T cells participated.

The CDR3 covers 14 residues. CDR1 and CDR2 (germline): LGHNA, YSLEER. With 3 bases removed from V and 3 bases from J, the gap between germline ends came to 10 bases. The clonotype was recovered from an adult woman who had mild COVID-19 (a few samples of this study predate the infection). Cell type and time point are not known. Sequences were obtained from PBMCs or a T cell subset sorted from them (not recorded which). The genes are TRBV4-3 and TRBJ2-3; weak D call: TRBD1 (6 bases). CDR3 sequence: CASSQNRVTDTQYF. CDR3 DNA: TGCGCCAGCAGCCAGAACAGGGTTACAGATACGCAGTATTTT.